A single sample is the source of the 20 T cell receptor beta chains below, sequenced in a study of T cell changes during pregnancy in multiple sclerosis. Measured with immunoSEQ multiplex PCR; TCRdb has only the in-frame clones, and not every one. Among 90,000 to 100,000 clones listed, approximately 94% were seen once. This specimen consisted of peripheral blood, obtained in the third trimester of pregnancy. These receptors were taken from a female donor with multiple sclerosis, enrolled in a pregnancy study.

The rearrangement links TRBV29-1 to TRBJ2-7, with a tentative D call TRBD2 (6 bases). The CDR3 consists of 12 residues. From germline, CDR1 is SQVTM and CDR2 ANQGSEA. Trimming shortened V by 4 bases and J by 3 bases, and 10 bases separated the two germline ends. The CDR3 DNA reads as TGCAGCGTTGTGAGGCGGGGCTACGAGCAGTACTTC. It translates to CSVVRRGYEQYF.

The chain combines TRBV7-2 with TRBJ2-5; a weak D match, TRBD2 (6 bases). Germline V gene lookup returns CDR1 SGHTA and CDR2 FQGNSA. Trimming took 1 base from V and 2 from J, leaving 20 bases between them. The CDR3 length is 18 residues. CDR3 coding DNA: TGTGCCAGCAGCTTAGTCCCAACCCCAGGAGGGCGACAAGAGACCCAGTACTTC. It yields the protein CASSLVPTPGGRQETQYF.

J is TRBJ2-3 and V is TRBV19, with 8 bases that match TRBD2. CDR1 and CDR2 from the germline V gene are LNHDA and SQIVND (reference sequence). The trim removed 6 bases at V and 8 bases at J, leaving 7 bases unmatched. The CDR3 consists of 13 residues. The CDR3 DNA reads as TGTGCCAGTAGGGGAGCGGGAGTGAGTACGCAGTATTTT. Its protein is CASRGAGVSTQYF.

The V call is TRBV2, the J call TRBJ2-5; 8 bases line up with TRBD2. There are 16 residues in the CDR3. Unmatched junction bases numbered 10, after V lost 4 bases and J lost 3 bases. Germline V gene data show CDR1 as SNHLY and CDR2 as FYNNEI. Here the CDR3 DNA reads TGTGCCAGCAGTGTCGGAGCAAGCGGGAGCGAAGAGACCCAGTACTTC. It codes for CASSVGASGSEETQYF.

The V gene is TRBV20-1, the J gene TRBJ1-1; no clear D. Trimming took off 3 bases at V and 3 bases at J, with 5 bases between the two ends. This CDR3 is built from 11 residues. CDR1 DFQATT and CDR2 SNEGSKA come from the germline V gene (reference sequence). The CDR3 DNA reads TGCAGTGCTAGTTCGTACACTGAAGCTTTCTTT. Residues: CSASSYTEAFF.

The genes are TRBV7-8 and TRBJ2-7; D may be TRBD2 (6 bases). Germline CDR1 is SGHVS and CDR2 is FQNEAQ. The CDR3 is made up of 14 amino acids. Trimming left V 5 bases short and J 5 bases short, with 16 bases between. CDR3 DNA sequence: TGTGCCAGCAGCATACCGGGACTCCGTAACGAGCAGTACTTC. It yields the protein CASSIPGLRNEQYF.

The chain has TRBV28 and TRBJ2-1, with TRBD2 identical over 8 bases. Germline values: CDR1 MDHEN, CDR2 SYDVKM. CDR3 length equals 14 residues. V dropped 3 bases and J dropped 5; count of bases not matched to a gene: 3. Written as DNA, the CDR3 is TGTGCCAGCAGTTTCAGCGGGAGCCACAATGAGCAGTTCTTC. It yields the protein CASSFSGSHNEQFF. Together with reference TRBV28 and TRBJ2-1, the CDR3 gives the full variable domain: DVKVTQSSRYLVKRTGEKVFLECVQDMDHENMFWYRQDPGLGLRLIYFSYDVKMKEKGDIPEGYSVSREKKERFSLILESASTNQTSMYLCASSFSGSHNEQFFGPGTRLTVL.

This rearrangement joins TRBV1 to TRBJ1-3; no DNA check was done on the table's D call, TRBD1. TRBV1 is recorded as a pseudogene. The length of the CDR3 is 17 residues. Here the CDR3 DNA reads TGCACCAGCAGCCAAGGAACGGGGACAGGCTCTGGAAACACCATATATTTT. It codes for CTSSQGTGTGSGNTIYF.

The CDR3 DNA is TGTGCCAGCAACCCGACAGGGTATTACAATGAGCAGTTCTTC. This gives the protein CASNPTGYYNEQFF. The rearrangement links TRBV28 to TRBJ2-1; TRBD1 aligns across 7 bases. J gave up 4 bases and V 7 bases, and 7 bases lay outside the gene matches. The CDR3 is 14 residues long. CDR1 MDHEN and CDR2 SYDVKM come from the germline V gene.

The chain employs TRBV19 and TRBJ2-3; TRBD1 is a possible D gene (6 bases). The germline V and J ends were trimmed by 2 bases and 3 bases, with 6 bases remaining between them. This CDR3 has 13 amino acids. Germline V gene sequence: CDR1 LNHDA, CDR2 SQIVND (reference sequence). The DNA for the CDR3 is TGTGCCAGTAGTATAAGGGGGACAGATACGCAGTATTTT. Its protein is CASSIRGTDTQYF.

The chain has TRBV5-6 and TRBJ2-1, with TRBD1 as a possible D gene (5 bases). The CDR3 is made up of 13 amino acids. Germline CDR1 is SGHDT and CDR2 is YYEEEE. V was trimmed by 4 bases and J by 4 bases, leaving 9 bases between them. CDR3 loop: CASSPDSYNEQFF. In DNA, the CDR3 is TGTGCCAGCAGCCCTGACAGTTACAATGAGCAGTTCTTC. Variable domain in full (rest from reference TRBV5-6 and TRBJ2-1): DAGVTQSPTHLIKTRGQQVTLRCSPKSGHDTVSWYQQALGQGPQFIFQYYEEEERQRGNFPDRFSGHQFPNYSSELNVNALLLGDSALYLCASSPDSYNEQFFGPGTRLTVL.

The rearrangement joins TRBV9 to TRBJ1-2, with TRBD1 as a possible D gene (5 bases). The CDR3 is 15 residues long. Per germline, CDR1 SGDLS and CDR2 YYNGEE. V lost 0 bases and J lost 2, with 11 bases in between. CDR3 nucleotide sequence: TGTGCCAGCAGCGTAGCCCCGACAGCGAACTATGGCTACACCTTC. Translation gives CASSVAPTANYGYTF.

This rearrangement joins TRBV6-6 to TRBJ2-7; 7 bases are shared with TRBD1. Germline lookup yields CDR1 MNHNY and CDR2 SVGAGI (reference sequence). CDR3 length: 14 residues. With V trimmed by 5 bases and J by 3 bases, 7 bases remained unmatched. CDR3 loop: CASSKGQLLYEQYF. The CDR3 DNA follows: TGTGCCAGCAGTAAGGGACAGCTACTCTACGAGCAGTACTTC.

The gene calls are TRBV2 and TRBJ1-3; D call uncertain. There are 10 residues in the CDR3. Trimming removed 8 bases from V and 4 bases from J, with 3 bases in between. Germline V gene sequence: CDR1 SNHLY, CDR2 FYNNEI. The chain's CDR3 is CASSGNTIYF. Here the CDR3 DNA reads TGTGCCAGCTCAGGAAACACCATATATTTT.

J is TRBJ2-7 and V is TRBV4-3; the D gene is possibly TRBD1 (5 bases). The ends were cut back, 2 bases at V and 4 bases at J, with 15 bases in the middle. This CDR3 contains 15 residues. Looked up from germline, CDR1 is LGHNA and CDR2 is YSLEER. CDR3 in amino acids: CASSQSGISPYEQYF. The CDR3 coding sequence is TGCGCCAGCAGCCAATCAGGGATCTCCCCTTACGAGCAGTACTTC.

The chain uses TRBV28 and TRBJ1-1; TRBD1 is a possible D gene (5 bases). Germline lookup yields CDR1 MDHEN and CDR2 SYDVKM. The V end was cut by 8 bases, the J end by 0 bases, with 19 bases between. The CDR3 has 16 residues. This CDR3 reads CASAKIRGTMNTEAFF. The CDR3 bases are TGTGCCAGCGCAAAAATAAGGGGCACTATGAACACTGAAGCTTTCTTT.

The rearrangement uses TRBV7-2 and TRBJ2-1, with 15 bases aligning to TRBD2. The CDR3 length is 16 residues. In germline, CDR1 is SGHTA, CDR2 FQGNSA. V trimming: 5 bases; J trimming: 10 bases; junction bases outside the gene matches: 9. CDR3 residues: CASSPRTSGRDGEQFF. The CDR3 nucleotides are TGTGCCAGCAGCCCCCGGACTAGCGGGAGGGACGGGGAGCAGTTCTTC.

This chain connects TRBV6-1 to TRBJ2-3; TRBD2 is a possible D gene (5 bases). Germline V gene lookup returns CDR1 MNHNS and CDR2 SASEGT. Trimming shortened V by 1 base and J by 11 bases, and 19 bases separated the two germline ends. The CDR3 loop spans 15 amino acids. As DNA, the CDR3 is TGTGCCAGCAGTGAAGGAGCCGGGGTCCCCGGGAAGCAGTATTTT. This translates into CASSEGAGVPGKQYF.

The chain recombines TRBV19 with TRBJ2-3; perhaps TRBD1 as D (5 bases). Germline CDR1 LNHDA, CDR2 SQIVND (reference sequence). The V gene lost 3 bases and the J gene lost 7 bases, with 8 bases spanning the gap. CDR3 size: 12 residues. The CDR3: CASSMGPYTQYF. The CDR3, as DNA: TGTGCCAGTAGTATGGGGCCGTATACGCAGTATTTT.

The chain recombines TRBV6-4 with TRBJ2-1, with a weak D call TRBD1 (6 bases). In germline, CDR1 is MRHNA, CDR2 SNTAGT. Trimming removed 2 bases at V and 5 bases at J, with 13 bases between. CDR3 size: 15 residues. CDR3 sequence reads: CASSDEAGVHNEQFF. The CDR3 DNA reads TGTGCCAGCAGTGACGAGGCAGGGGTGCACAATGAGCAGTTCTTC.